One sample yielded the 18 T cell receptor beta chains listed below, sequenced in a study of blood T cell repertoires in COVID-19. The assay was immunoSEQ multiplex PCR, and TCRdb's table has in-frame clones only and misses some. The sample has 200,000 to 250,000 clones; 70% to 90% are singletons. The sequencing sample was made of peripheral blood. These TCRs come from a man between 50 and 59 years old with acute or convalescent COVID-19.

CDR3 in amino acids: CASRGTSAYEQYF. The CDR3 region has the DNA TGTGCCAGCAGGGGCACTAGCGCCTACGAGCAGTACTTC. This chain joins TRBV6-5 and TRBJ2-7; 7 bases are shared with TRBD2. CDR1 and CDR2 from the germline V gene are MNHEY and SVGAGI. The CDR3 runs 13 residues. After removal of 6 bases from V and 2 bases from J, the junction contained 4 bases not matched to a gene.

V and J are TRBV6-5 and TRBJ1-5; a weak D match, TRBD1 (6 bases). Germline V gene lookup returns CDR1 MNHEY and CDR2 SVGAGI. V dropped 6 bases and J dropped 3 bases, with 12 bases sitting between them. The CDR3 is made up of 14 amino acids. The CDR3 loop is CASSTQGTNQPQHF. The DNA of the CDR3 is TGTGCCAGCAGCACCCAGGGGACCAATCAGCCCCAGCATTTT.

This chain joins TRBV5-4 and TRBJ2-5; no definite D call. The CDR3 consists of 14 residues. V was clipped by 9 bases and J by 3 bases, with 18 bases between them. CDR1 is SGHNT and CDR2 is YYREEE in the germline V gene (reference sequence). CDR3 in amino acids: CATTTRASEETQYF. The CDR3 coding sequence is TGTGCCACCACGACCCGAGCGTCAGAAGAGACCCAGTACTTC.

V and J are TRBV6-2 or TRBV6-3 and TRBJ2-5, with TRBD2 identical over 16 bases. V lost 4 bases to trimming and J lost 2 bases; unmatched junction nucleotides: 1. The length of the CDR3 is 16 residues. CDR1 and CDR2 (germline): MNHEY, SVGEGT. The CDR3 here is CASSSGLAGGQETQYF. In nucleotides, the CDR3 is TGTGCCAGCAGTTCGGGACTAGCGGGGGGGCAAGAGACCCAGTACTTC.

The CDR3 coding sequence is TGTGCCAGCAGTTTAACCGGACAGGCGAACTATGGCTACACCTTC. Residues: CASSLTGQANYGYTF. This chain uses TRBV7-9 with TRBJ1-2, with 7 bases fitting TRBD1. Trimming cost V 6 bases and J 2 bases; bases outside gene matches: 9. CDR3 length equals 15 residues. Germline CDR1 SEHNR, CDR2 FQNEAQ (reference sequence). Using reference TRBV7-9 and TRBJ1-2 for the parts outside the CDR3, the full variable domain is DTGVSQNPRHKITKRGQNVTFRCDPISEHNRLYWYRQTLGQGPEFLTYFQNEAQLEKSRLLSDRFSAERPKGSFSTLEIQRTEQGDSAMYLCASSLTGQANYGYTFGSGTRLTVV.

The rearrangement uses TRBV10-1 and TRBJ2-2, with D tentatively TRBD2 (6 bases). Germline V gene data show CDR1 as WNHNN and CDR2 as SYGVQD (reference sequence). Trimming cost V 10 bases and J 5 bases, with 14 bases left between them. The CDR3 is 13 amino acids. In DNA, the CDR3 is TGCGCCACGGGTAGCGGAGAGACCGGGGAGCTGTTTTTT. Its protein product is CATGSGETGELFF.

V is TRBV27 and J is TRBJ2-3; 10 bases fit TRBD2. The V gene end was trimmed by 2 bases and the J gene end by 11 bases; junction bases not matched to a gene: 13. The germline V gene encodes CDR1 MNHEY and CDR2 SMNVEV (reference sequence). The CDR3 has 16 residues. CDR3 residues: CASSLQREGQGVRQYF. The CDR3 nucleotides read TGTGCCAGCAGTTTACAGCGGGAGGGCCAGGGGGTAAGGCAGTATTTT.

This chain links TRBV7-9 with TRBJ2-7; TRBD1 agrees at 7 bases. Per the germline V gene, CDR1 is SEHNR and CDR2 is FQNEAQ (reference sequence). V shed 4 bases, J shed 3 bases, and the junction held 6 bases outside the gene matches. The CDR3 is made up of 14 amino acids. The CDR3 here is CASSSWTGSYEQYF. The DNA of the CDR3 is TGTGCCAGCAGCTCCTGGACAGGCAGCTACGAGCAGTACTTC.

The chain is built from TRBV25-1 and TRBJ2-7; D is possibly TRBD2 (6 bases). Per germline, CDR1 MGHDK and CDR2 SYGVNS. The CDR3 is 14 amino acids. V was cut by 1 base and J by 5 bases, with 12 bases left in between. CDR3 coding DNA: TGTGCCAGCAGTGAATTCGGCAGGGAGGACGAGCAGTACTTC. This translates into CASSEFGREDEQYF.

The V gene is TRBV7-9, the J gene TRBJ2-7, with 8 bases identical to TRBD2. After removal of 5 bases from V and 0 bases from J, the junction contained 9 bases not matched to a gene. Germline V gene sequence: CDR1 SEHNR, CDR2 FQNEAQ (reference sequence). The CDR3 sequence is 16 residues long. The CDR3 DNA reads TGTGCCAGCAGCGGACCTAGCGGGCGAAGCTCCTACGAGCAGTACTTC. This encodes CASSGPSGRSSYEQYF.

This clone was detected once. V is TRBV5-4 and J is TRBJ1-3; D not resolved. Deletions cut 0 bases from V and 0 bases from J, with 7 bases between. The CDR3 extends over 15 amino acids. Per germline, CDR1 SGHNT and CDR2 YYREEE (reference sequence). CDR3 protein: CASSLESFSGNTIYF. The DNA of the CDR3 is TGTGCCAGCAGCTTGGAAAGCTTCTCTGGAAACACCATATATTTT.

J is TRBJ2-2 and V is TRBV7-6, with TRBD1 identical over 7 bases. The junction had 1 base not matched to a gene; V was cut back by 3 bases and J by 6 bases. Germline assignment: CDR1 SGHVS and CDR2 FNYEAQ. This CDR3 has 13 amino acids. The CDR3 reads CASSLDRSGELFF. The DNA of the CDR3 is TGTGCCAGCAGCTTGGACAGGTCCGGGGAGCTGTTTTTT.

This rearrangement joins TRBV10-3 to TRBJ1-2; D unclear. CDR3 length: 13 amino acids. Germline V lookup: CDR1 ENHRY, CDR2 SYGVKD. The V and J ends lost 7 bases and 7 bases respectively, with 16 bases between them. This chain's CDR3 is CAITSRLGSGYTF. The CDR3 nucleotides are TGTGCCATCACCTCGAGGCTTGGAAGTGGCTACACCTTC.

The chain joins TRBV7-3 to TRBJ2-7, with 10 bases lining up with TRBD1. CDR1 is SGHTA, CDR2 FQGTGA, per germline. V lost 0 bases and J lost 5; bases outside the gene matches: 4. The CDR3 totals 15 residues. CDR3 protein: CASSLTGQGSHEQYF. In nucleotides, the CDR3 is TGTGCCAGCAGCTTAACGGGACAGGGGTCCCACGAGCAGTACTTC.

The V gene is TRBV4-1, the J gene TRBJ2-2, with D tentatively TRBD1 (5 bases). Germline CDR1 and CDR2: MGHRA and YSYEKL. The CDR3 runs 13 residues. V lost 4 bases and J 5 bases, leaving 8 bases between the germline ends. Here the CDR3 DNA reads TGCGCCAGCAGCCCCAGGGAAACCGGGGAGCTGTTTTTT. Amino acid sequence: CASSPRETGELFF.

A few counts support this clone. The chain carries TRBV30 and TRBJ1-5, with D possibly matching TRBD1 (5 bases). The germline gives CDR1 GTSNPN, CDR2 SVGIG (reference sequence). The CDR3 length is 12 residues. V lost 5 bases to trimming and J lost 1 base, with 6 bases between them. The CDR3 DNA reads as TGTGCCTGGGACAGAAGCAATCAGCCCCAGCATTTT. It codes for CAWDRSNQPQHF.

Only a few counts were recorded for this clone. The V gene is TRBV28, the J gene TRBJ2-5; D remains ambiguous. The germline V gene encodes CDR1 MDHEN and CDR2 SYDVKM. This CDR3 region has 14 residues. Trimming shortened V by 2 bases and J by 2 bases, and 9 bases separated the two germline ends. CDR3 sequence (DNA): TGTGCCAGCAGTTTAGTGGCGGAACAAGAGACCCAGTACTTC. Residues: CASSLVAEQETQYF.

The CDR3 DNA sequence: TGTGCCAGCAGTATAAGGGGGGGCTTCCACGAGCAGTACTTC. Translated: CASSIRGGFHEQYF. The chain recombines TRBV28 with TRBJ2-7; a possible D gene is TRBD2 (7 bases). The V gene's germline CDR1 is MDHEN and CDR2 SYDVKM. The CDR3 spans 14 residues. V gave up 5 bases and J gave up 5 bases, with 16 bases separating them.